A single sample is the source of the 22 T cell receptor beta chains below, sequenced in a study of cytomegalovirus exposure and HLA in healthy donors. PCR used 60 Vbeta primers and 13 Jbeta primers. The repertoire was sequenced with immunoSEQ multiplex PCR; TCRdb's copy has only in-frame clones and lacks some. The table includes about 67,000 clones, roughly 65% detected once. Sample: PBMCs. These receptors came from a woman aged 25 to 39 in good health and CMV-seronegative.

The CDR3 DNA sequence: TGTGCCAGCAGCTTTATAGAGGAGGTGGACAATGAGCAGTTCTTC. Translation gives CASSFIEEVDNEQFF. The chain carries TRBV7-8 and TRBJ2-1; the D gene is possibly TRBD2 (5 bases). V was clipped by 3 bases and J by 5 bases, with 14 bases between them. The CDR3 extends over 15 amino acids. The germline V gene has CDR1 SGHVS and CDR2 FQNEAQ.

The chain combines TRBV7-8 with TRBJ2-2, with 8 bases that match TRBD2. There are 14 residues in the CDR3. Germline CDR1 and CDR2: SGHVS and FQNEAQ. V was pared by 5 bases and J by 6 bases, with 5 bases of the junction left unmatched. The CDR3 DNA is TGTGCCAGCAGCGCGCAGGGACTAGCCGGGGAGCTGTTTTTT. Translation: CASSAQGLAGELFF.

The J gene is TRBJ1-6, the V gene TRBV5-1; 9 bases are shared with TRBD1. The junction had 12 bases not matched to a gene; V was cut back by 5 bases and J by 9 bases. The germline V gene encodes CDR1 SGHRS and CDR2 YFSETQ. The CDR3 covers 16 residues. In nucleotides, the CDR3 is TGCGCCAGCAGTCAACAACCGGGACAGGGATCTTCACCCCTCCACTTT. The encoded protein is CASSQQPGQGSSPLHF.

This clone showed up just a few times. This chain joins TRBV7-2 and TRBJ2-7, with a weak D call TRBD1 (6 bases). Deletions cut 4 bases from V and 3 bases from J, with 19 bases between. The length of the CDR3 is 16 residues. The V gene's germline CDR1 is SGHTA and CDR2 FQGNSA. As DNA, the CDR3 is TGTGCCAGCAGCTCCCTCAGGGGCCTGGGGATCTACGAGCAGTACTTC. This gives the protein CASSSLRGLGIYEQYF.

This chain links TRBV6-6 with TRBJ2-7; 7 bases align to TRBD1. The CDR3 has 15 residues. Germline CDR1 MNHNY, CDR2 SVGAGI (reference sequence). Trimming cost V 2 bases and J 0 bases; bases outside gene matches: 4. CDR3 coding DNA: TGTGCCAGCAGTTACGGGGACAGAACCTCCTACGAGCAGTACTTC. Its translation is CASSYGDRTSYEQYF.

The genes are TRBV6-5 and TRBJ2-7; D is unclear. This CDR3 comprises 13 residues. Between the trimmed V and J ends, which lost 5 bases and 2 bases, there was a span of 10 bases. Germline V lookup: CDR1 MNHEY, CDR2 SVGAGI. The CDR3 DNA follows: TGTGCCAGCAGTGTGGCCAGGACCTACGAGCAGTACTTC. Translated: CASSVARTYEQYF.

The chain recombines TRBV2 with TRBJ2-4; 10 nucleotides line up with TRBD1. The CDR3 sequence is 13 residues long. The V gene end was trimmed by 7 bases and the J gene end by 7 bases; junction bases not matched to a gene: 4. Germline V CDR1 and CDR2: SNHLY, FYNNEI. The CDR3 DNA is TGTGCCAGCAAACAGGGACAGGGGAACATTCAGTACTTC. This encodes CASKQGQGNIQYF.

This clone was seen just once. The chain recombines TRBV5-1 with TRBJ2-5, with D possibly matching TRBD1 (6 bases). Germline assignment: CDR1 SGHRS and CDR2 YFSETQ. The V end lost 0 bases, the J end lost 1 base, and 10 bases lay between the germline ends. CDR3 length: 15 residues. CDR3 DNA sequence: TGCGCCAGCAGCTTGGGGGGACAAGTCCAAGAGACCCAGTACTTC. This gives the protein CASSLGGQVQETQYF.

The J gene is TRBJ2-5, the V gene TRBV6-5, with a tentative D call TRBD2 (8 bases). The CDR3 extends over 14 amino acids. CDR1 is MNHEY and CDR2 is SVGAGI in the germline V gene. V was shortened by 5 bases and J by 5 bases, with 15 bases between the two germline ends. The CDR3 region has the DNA TGTGCCAGCAGTGAAGGGGGCGGGAGGGAGACCCAGTACTTC. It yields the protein CASSEGGGRETQYF.

This CDR3 reads CASSQDLYIDSPYNEQFF. The CDR3 region has the DNA TGTGCCAGCAGCCAAGATCTGTATATCGACAGCCCCTACAATGAGCAGTTCTTC. The V and J genes are TRBV7-9 and TRBJ2-1, with D perhaps TRBD1 (5 bases). V was trimmed by 5 bases and J by 2 bases, leaving 22 bases between them. Germline CDR1 SEHNR, CDR2 FQNEAQ (reference sequence). This CDR3 comprises 18 residues.

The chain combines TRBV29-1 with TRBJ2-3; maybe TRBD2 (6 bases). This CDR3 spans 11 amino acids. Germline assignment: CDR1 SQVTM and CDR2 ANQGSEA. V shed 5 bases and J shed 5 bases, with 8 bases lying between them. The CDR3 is CSVRGIDTQYF. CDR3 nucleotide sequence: TGCAGCGTTCGCGGGATAGATACGCAGTATTTT.

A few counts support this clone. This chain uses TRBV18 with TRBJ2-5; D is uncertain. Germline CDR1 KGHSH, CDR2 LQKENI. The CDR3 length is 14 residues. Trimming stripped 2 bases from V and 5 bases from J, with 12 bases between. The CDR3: CASSPSTQRETQYF. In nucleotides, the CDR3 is TGTGCCAGCTCACCATCGACCCAGAGGGAGACCCAGTACTTC.

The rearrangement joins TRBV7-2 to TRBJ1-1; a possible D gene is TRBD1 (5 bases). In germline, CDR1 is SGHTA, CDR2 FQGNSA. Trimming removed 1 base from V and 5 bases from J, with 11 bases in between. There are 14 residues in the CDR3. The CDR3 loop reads CASSLGRGSTEAFF. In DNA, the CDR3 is TGTGCCAGCAGCTTAGGGAGGGGATCAACTGAAGCTTTCTTT.

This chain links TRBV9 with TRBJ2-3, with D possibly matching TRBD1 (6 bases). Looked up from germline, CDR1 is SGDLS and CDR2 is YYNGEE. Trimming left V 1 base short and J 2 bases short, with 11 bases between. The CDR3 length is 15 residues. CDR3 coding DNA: TGTGCCAGCAGCGTATCGGGACAAAACACAGATACGCAGTATTTT. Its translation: CASSVSGQNTDTQYF.

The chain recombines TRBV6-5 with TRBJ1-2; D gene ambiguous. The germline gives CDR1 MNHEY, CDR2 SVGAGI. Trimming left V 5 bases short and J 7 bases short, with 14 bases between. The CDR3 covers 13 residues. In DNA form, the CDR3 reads TGTGCCAGCAGTCTCCTCCCAGAGCGTGGCTACACCTTC. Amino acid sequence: CASSLLPERGYTF.

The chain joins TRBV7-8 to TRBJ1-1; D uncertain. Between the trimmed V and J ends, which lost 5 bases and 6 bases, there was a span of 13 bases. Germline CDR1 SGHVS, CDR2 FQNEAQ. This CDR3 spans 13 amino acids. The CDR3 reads CASSTTSPAEAFF. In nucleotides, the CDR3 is TGTGCCAGCAGCACGACATCGCCCGCTGAAGCTTTCTTT.

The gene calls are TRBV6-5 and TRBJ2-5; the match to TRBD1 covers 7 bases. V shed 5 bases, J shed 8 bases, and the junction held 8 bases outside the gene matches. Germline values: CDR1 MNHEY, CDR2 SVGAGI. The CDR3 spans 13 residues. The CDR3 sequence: CASSVGQPSTQYF. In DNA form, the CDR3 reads TGTGCCAGCAGTGTGGGACAGCCCTCAACCCAGTACTTC.

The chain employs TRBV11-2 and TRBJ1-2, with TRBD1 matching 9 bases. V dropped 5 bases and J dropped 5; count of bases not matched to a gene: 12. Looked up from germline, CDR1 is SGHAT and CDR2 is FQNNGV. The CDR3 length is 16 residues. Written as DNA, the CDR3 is TGTGCCAGCAGCCCCCGGACAGGGGAGGGTAATTATGGCTACACCTTC. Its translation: CASSPRTGEGNYGYTF.

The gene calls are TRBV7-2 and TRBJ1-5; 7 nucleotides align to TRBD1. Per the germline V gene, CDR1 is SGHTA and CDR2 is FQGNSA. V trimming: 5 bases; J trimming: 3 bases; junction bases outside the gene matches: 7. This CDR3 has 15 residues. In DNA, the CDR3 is TGTGCCAGCAGCCCACCCGGACAGGACAATCAGCCCCAGCATTTT. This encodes CASSPPGQDNQPQHF.

The CDR3 DNA reads TGTGCCAGCAGCTTAACCCCGGGGAGTAGCAATCAGCCCCAGCATTTT. Translating gives CASSLTPGSSNQPQHF. V is TRBV7-2 and J is TRBJ1-5; no clear D gene. The ends were cut back, 2 bases at V and 0 bases at J, with 11 bases in the middle. Germline CDR1 SGHTA, CDR2 FQGNSA. The CDR3 extends over 16 amino acids. The entire variable domain, with the rest obtained from reference TRBV7-2 and TRBJ1-5, is as follows: GAGVSQSPSNKVTEKGKDVELRCDPISGHTALYWYRQSLGQGLEFLIYFQGNSAPDKSGLPSDRFSAERTGGSVSTLTIQRTQQEDSAVYLCASSLTPGSSNQPQHFGDGTRLSIL.

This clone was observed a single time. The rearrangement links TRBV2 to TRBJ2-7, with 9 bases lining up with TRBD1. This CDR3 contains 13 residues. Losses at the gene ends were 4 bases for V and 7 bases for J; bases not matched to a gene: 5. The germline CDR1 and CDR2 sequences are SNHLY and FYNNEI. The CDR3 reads CASSGDRGFEQYF. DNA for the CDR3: TGTGCCAGCAGTGGCGACAGGGGGTTTGAGCAGTACTTC.

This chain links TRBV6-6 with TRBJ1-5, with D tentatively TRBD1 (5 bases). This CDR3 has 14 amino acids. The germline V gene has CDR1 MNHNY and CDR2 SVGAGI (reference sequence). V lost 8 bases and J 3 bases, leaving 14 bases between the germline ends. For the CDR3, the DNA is TGTGCCAGCTTAAGTGCAGGGAACAATCAGCCCCAGCATTTT. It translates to CASLSAGNNQPQHF.